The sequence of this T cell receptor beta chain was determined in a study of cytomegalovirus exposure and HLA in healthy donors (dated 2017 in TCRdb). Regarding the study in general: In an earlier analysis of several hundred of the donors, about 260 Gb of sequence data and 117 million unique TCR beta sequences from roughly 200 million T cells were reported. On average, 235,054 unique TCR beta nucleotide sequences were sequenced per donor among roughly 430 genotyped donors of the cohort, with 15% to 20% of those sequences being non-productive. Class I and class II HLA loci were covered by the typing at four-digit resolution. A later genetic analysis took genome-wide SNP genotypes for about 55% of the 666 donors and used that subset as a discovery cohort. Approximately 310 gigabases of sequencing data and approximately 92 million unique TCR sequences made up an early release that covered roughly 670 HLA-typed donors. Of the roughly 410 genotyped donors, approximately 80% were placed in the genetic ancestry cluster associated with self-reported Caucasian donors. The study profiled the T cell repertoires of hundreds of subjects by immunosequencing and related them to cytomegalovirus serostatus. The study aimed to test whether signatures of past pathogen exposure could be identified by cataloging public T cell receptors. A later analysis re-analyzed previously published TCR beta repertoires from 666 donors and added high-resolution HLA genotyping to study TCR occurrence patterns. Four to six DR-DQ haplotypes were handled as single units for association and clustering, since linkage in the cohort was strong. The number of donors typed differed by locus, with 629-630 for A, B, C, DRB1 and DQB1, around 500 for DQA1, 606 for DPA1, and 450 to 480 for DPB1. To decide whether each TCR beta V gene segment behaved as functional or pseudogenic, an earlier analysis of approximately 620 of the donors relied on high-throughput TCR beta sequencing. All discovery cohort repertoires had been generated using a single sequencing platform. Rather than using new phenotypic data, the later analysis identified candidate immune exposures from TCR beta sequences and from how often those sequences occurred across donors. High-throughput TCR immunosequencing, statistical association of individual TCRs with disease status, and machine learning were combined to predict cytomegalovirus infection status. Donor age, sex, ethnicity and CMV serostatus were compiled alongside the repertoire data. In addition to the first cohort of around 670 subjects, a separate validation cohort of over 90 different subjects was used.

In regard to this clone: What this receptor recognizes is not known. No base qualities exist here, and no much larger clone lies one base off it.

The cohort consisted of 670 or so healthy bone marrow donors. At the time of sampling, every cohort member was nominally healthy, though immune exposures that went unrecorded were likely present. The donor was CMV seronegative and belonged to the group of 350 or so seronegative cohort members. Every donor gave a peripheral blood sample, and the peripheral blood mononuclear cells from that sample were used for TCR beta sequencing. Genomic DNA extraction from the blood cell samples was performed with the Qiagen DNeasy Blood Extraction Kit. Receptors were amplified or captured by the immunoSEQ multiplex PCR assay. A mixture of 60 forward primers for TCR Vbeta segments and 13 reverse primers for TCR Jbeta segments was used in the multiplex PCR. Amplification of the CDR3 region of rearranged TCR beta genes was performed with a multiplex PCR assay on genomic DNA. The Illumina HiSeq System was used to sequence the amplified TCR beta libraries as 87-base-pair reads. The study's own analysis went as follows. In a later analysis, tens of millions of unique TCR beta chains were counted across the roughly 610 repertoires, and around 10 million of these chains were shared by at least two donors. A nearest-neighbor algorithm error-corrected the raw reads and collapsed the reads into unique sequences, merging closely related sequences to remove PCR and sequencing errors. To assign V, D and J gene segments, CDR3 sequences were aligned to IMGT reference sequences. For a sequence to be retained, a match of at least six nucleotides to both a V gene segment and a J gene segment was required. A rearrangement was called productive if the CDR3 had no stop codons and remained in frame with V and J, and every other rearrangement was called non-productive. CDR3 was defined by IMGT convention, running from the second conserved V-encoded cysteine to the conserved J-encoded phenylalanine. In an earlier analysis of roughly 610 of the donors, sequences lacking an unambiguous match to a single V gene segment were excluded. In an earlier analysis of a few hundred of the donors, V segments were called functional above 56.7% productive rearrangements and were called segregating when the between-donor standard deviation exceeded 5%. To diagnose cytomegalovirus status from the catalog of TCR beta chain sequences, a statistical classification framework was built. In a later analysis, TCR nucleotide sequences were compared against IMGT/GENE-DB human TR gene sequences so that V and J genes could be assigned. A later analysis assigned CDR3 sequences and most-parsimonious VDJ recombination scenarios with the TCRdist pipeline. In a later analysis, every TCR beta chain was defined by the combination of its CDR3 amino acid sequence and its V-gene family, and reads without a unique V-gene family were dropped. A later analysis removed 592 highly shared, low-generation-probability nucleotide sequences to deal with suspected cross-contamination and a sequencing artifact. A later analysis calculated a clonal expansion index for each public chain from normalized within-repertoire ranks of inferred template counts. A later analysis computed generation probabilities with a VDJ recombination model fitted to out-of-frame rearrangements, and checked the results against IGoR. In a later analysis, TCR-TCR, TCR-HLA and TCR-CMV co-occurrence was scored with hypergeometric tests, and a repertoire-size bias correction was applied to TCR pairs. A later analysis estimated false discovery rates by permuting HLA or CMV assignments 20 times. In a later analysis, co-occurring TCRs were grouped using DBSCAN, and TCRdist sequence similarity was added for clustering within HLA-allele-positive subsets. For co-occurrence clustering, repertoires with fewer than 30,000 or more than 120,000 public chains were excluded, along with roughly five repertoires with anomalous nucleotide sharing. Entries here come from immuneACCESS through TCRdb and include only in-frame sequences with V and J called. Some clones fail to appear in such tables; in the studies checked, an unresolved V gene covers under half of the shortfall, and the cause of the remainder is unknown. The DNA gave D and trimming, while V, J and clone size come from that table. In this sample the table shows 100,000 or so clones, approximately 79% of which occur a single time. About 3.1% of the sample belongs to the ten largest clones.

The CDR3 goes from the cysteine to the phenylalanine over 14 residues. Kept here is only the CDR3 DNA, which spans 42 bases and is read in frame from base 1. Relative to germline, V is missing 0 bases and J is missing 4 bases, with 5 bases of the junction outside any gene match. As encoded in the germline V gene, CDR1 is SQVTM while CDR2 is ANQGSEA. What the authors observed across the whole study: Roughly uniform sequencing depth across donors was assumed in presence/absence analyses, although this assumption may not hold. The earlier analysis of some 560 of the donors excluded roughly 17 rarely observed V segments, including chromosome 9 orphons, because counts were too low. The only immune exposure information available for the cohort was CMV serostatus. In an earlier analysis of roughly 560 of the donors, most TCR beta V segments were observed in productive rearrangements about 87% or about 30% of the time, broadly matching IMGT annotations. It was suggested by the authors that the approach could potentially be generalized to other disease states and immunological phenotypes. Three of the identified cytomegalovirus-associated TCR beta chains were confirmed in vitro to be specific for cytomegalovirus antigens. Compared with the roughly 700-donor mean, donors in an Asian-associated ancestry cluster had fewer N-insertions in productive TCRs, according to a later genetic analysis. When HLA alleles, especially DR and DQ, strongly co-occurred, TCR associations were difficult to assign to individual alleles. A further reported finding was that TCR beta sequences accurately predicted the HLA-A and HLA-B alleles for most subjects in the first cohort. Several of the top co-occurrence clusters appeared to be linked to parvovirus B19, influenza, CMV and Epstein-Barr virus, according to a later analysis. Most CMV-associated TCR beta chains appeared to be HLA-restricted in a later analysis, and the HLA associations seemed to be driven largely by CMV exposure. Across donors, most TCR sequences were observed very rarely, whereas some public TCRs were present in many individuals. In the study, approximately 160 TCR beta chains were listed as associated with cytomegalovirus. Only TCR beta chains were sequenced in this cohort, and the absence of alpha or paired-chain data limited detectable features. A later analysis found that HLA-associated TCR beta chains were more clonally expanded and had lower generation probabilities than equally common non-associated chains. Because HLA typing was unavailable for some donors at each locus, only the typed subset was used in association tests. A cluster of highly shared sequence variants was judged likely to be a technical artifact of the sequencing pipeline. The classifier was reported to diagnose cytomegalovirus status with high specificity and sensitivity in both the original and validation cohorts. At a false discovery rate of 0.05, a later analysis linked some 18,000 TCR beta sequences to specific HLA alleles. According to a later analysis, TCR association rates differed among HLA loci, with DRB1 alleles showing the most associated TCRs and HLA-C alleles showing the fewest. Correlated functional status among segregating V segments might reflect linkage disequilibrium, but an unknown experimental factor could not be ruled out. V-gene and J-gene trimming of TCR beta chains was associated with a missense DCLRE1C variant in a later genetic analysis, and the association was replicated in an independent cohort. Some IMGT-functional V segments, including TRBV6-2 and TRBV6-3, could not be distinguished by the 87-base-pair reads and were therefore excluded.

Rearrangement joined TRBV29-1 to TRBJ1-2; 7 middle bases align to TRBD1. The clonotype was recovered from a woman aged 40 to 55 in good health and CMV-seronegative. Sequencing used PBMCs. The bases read TGCAGCGTTGAAGAAAGGACAGGAGGCTATGGCTACACCTTC. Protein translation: CSVEERTGGYGYTF.